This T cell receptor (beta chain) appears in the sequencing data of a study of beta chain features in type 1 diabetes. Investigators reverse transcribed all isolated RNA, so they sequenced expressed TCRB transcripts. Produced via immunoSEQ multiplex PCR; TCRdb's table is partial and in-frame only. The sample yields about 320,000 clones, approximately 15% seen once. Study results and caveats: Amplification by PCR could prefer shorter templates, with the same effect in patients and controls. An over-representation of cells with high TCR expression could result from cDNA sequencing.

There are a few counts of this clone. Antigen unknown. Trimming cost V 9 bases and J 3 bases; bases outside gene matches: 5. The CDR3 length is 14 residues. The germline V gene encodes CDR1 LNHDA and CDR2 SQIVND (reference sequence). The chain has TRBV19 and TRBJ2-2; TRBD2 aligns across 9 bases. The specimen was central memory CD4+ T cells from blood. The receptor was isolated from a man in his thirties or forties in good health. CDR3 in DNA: TGTGCCAGCAGGCCTAGCGGGGACACCGGGGAGCTGTTTTTT. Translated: CASRPSGDTGELFF.